These 22 T cell receptor beta chains came from one sample sequenced in a study of blood T cell repertoires in COVID-19. Produced via immunoSEQ multiplex PCR; TCRdb's table is partial and in-frame only. Of under 170,000 clones in the sample, about 90% were seen once. Sequenced sample: peripheral blood. The receptors here all came from a woman aged 60-75 years with active or convalescent COVID-19.

This clone showed up just a few times. This chain connects TRBV2 to TRBJ1-5; no firm D call. The CDR3 spans 19 residues. CDR1 is SNHLY and CDR2 is FYNNEI in the germline V gene. Between the trimmed V and J ends, which lost 2 bases and 1 base, there was a span of 21 bases. CDR3 sequence: CASSELGGGKGGSNQPQHF. CDR3 DNA: TGTGCCAGCAGTGAATTGGGTGGTGGTAAAGGCGGAAGCAATCAGCCCCAGCATTTT.

The chain is built from TRBV12-3 or TRBV12-4 and TRBJ1-2; TRBD1 aligns across 11 bases. V shed 8 bases and J 8 bases; nucleotides not matched to a gene: 4. The CDR3 contains 12 residues. The CDR3 protein is CASEDRGQGYTF. The CDR3 DNA follows: TGTGCCAGCGAGGACAGGGGGCAAGGCTACACCTTC.

The gene calls are TRBV7-2 and TRBJ2-1, with 7 bases fitting TRBD2. Germline V gene data show CDR1 as SGHTA and CDR2 as FQGNSA. J was trimmed by 2 bases and V by 5 bases; bases with no gene match: 3. The CDR3 runs to 14 residues. CDR3 region: CASSPLAAYNEQFF. The CDR3 coding sequence is TGTGCCAGCAGCCCCCTAGCGGCCTACAATGAGCAGTTCTTC.

The rearrangement uses TRBV12-3 or TRBV12-4 and TRBJ2-3; D is uncertain. The CDR3 loop spans 12 amino acids. Trimming pared 6 bases from V and 4 bases from J, leaving 8 bases between. The DNA for the CDR3 is TGTGCCAGCAGCCATGTCCCAGATACGCAGTATTTT. The encoded protein is CASSHVPDTQYF.

This clone turned up a few times. The chain has TRBV5-1 and TRBJ2-1; possible D gene TRBD2, 6 bases. Trimming shortened V by 2 bases and J by 10 bases, and 13 bases separated the two germline ends. From germline, CDR1 is SGHRS and CDR2 YFSETQ. CDR3 length: 13 amino acids. The CDR3 spells CASSFTGDREQFF. The DNA for the CDR3 is TGCGCCAGCAGCTTTACGGGGGATCGGGAGCAGTTCTTC.

V usage is TRBV24-1 and J usage is TRBJ1-2, with 9 bases that match TRBD1. There are 17 residues in the CDR3. Germline CDR1 KGHDR, CDR2 SFDVKD. The V segment lost 7 bases and the J segment 2 bases; nucleotides outside the gene matches: 13. The CDR3 spells CATSPYKTGGANYGYTF. The CDR3 DNA is TGTGCCACCAGCCCATACAAGACAGGGGGTGCCAACTATGGCTACACCTTC.

The chain employs TRBV3-1 (or the pseudogene TRBV3-2) and TRBJ2-1, with unresolved D. V was clipped by 1 base and J by 9 bases, with 4 bases between them. Germline V lookup: CDR1 LGHDT, CDR2 YNNKEL (reference sequence). The CDR3 consists of 11 residues. The DNA of the CDR3 is TGTGCCAGCAGCCAAGCATTTGAGCAGTTCTTC. Translated: CASSQAFEQFF.

The genes are TRBV6-5 and TRBJ2-7; TRBD2 is a possible D gene (5 bases). CDR3 size: 14 residues. The ends were cut back, 7 bases at V and 3 bases at J, with 16 bases in the middle. Germline V gene sequence: CDR1 MNHEY, CDR2 SVGAGI. CDR3 protein: CASTGSLPLYEQYF. Written as DNA, the CDR3 is TGTGCCAGCACGGGGTCCCTCCCCCTCTACGAGCAGTACTTC.

The chain is built from TRBV15 and TRBJ1-2; D is unclear. The CDR3 is made up of 13 amino acids. Trimming shortened V by 0 bases and J by 2 bases, and 4 bases separated the two germline ends. The germline V gene encodes CDR1 LNHNV and CDR2 YYDKDF (reference sequence). CDR3 DNA sequence: TGTGCCACCAGCAGAGATCCGAACTATGGCTACACCTTC. Its translation is CATSRDPNYGYTF.

CDR3 DNA: TGTGCCAGCAGCCCCAAGATCCTAGTTTTTGGCTACACCTTC. Translated, it gives CASSPKILVFGYTF. The chain joins TRBV3-1 (or the pseudogene TRBV3-2) to TRBJ1-2; D ambiguous. CDR1 is LGHDT and CDR2 is YNNKEL in the germline V gene (reference sequence). Trimming pared 4 bases from V and 7 bases from J, leaving 16 bases between. This CDR3 region has 14 residues.

On this clone itself: This sample includes further DNA sequences coding for the same CDR3. The chain uses TRBV12-3 or TRBV12-4 and TRBJ1-3; D gene unclear. The CDR3 consists of 11 residues. Between the trimmed V and J ends, which lost 6 bases and 3 bases, there was a span of 3 bases. The CDR3 here is CASSLGNTIYF. For the CDR3, the DNA is TGTGCCAGCAGCCTTGGAAACACCATATATTTT.

The chain recombines TRBV7-2 with TRBJ1-2; 9 nucleotides match TRBD1. Germline V CDR1 and CDR2: SGHTA, FQGNSA. The CDR3 sequence is 15 residues long. The ends lost 7 bases at V and 3 bases at J; junction bases unmatched: 9. CDR3 DNA sequence: TGTGCCAGCACACAATCTCGGACAGGGGACTATGGCTACACCTTC. Translated: CASTQSRTGDYGYTF.

V usage is TRBV2 and J usage is TRBJ2-3, with no clear D. The CDR3 runs to 12 residues. V shed 7 bases and J shed 0 bases, with 5 bases lying between them. Germline loops: CDR1 SNHLY, CDR2 FYNNEI. CDR3 loop: CASKSSTDTQYF. The CDR3 nucleotides are TGTGCCAGCAAATCTAGCACAGATACGCAGTATTTT.

The CDR3 bases are TGCGCCAGCAGCTGGGGACAGAGTGATTCACCCCTCCACTTT. Translated: CASSWGQSDSPLHF. The rearrangement uses TRBV5-1 and TRBJ1-6; 7 nucleotides align to TRBD1. This CDR3 comprises 14 residues. Germline-derived CDR1 and CDR2 are SGHRS and YFSETQ. V dropped 3 bases and J dropped 8; count of bases not matched to a gene: 5.

This clone was seen once. The chain uses TRBV12-5 and TRBJ1-1; no firm D call. CDR1 is LGHNT and CDR2 is FRNRAP in the germline V gene. V lost 0 bases to trimming and J lost 3 bases, with 5 bases between them. The CDR3 length is 13 residues. The CDR3 is CASGLVQYTEAFF. The DNA of the CDR3 is TGTGCTAGTGGTTTGGTACAATACACTGAAGCTTTCTTT. Full variable domain (outside the CDR3, taken from reference TRBV12-5 and TRBJ1-1): DARVTQTPRHKVTEMGQEVTMRCQPILGHNTVFWYRQTMMQGLELLAYFRNRAPLDDSGMPKDRFSAEMPDATLATLKIQPSEPRDSAVYFCASGLVQYTEAFFGQGTRLTVV.

As to this clone: Other DNA sequences of this sample code for an identical CDR3. The chain employs TRBV18 and TRBJ1-3; 8 bases agree with TRBD1. V dropped 3 bases and J dropped 0; count of bases not matched to a gene: 4. CDR1 and CDR2 (germline): KGHSH, LQKENI. The CDR3 is made up of 16 amino acids. CDR3 amino acids: CASSPGQGSSGNTIYF. The CDR3 DNA reads TGTGCCAGCTCACCCGGACAGGGAAGCTCTGGAAACACCATATATTTT.

This chain links TRBV4-3 with TRBJ1-4, with D possibly being TRBD1 (5 bases). The germline CDR1 and CDR2 sequences are LGHNA and YSLEER. CDR3 size: 15 residues. Trimming shortened V by 0 bases and J by 10 bases, and 15 bases separated the two germline ends. The CDR3 coding sequence is TGCGCCAGCAGCCAAGACGAGACAGTTCGAGGAAAACTGTTTTTT. This encodes CASSQDETVRGKLFF.

This chain links TRBV5-1 with TRBJ1-1, with D perhaps matching TRBD1 (6 bases). The CDR3 consists of 16 residues. Per germline, CDR1 SGHRS and CDR2 YFSETQ. Trimming removed 4 bases from V and 1 base from J, with 17 bases in between. CDR3 sequence (DNA): TGCGCCAGCAGCCCTCAGGGGATTGGCGCGAACACTGAAGCTTTCTTT. This sequence encodes CASSPQGIGANTEAFF. Full variable domain (outside the CDR3, taken from reference TRBV5-1 and TRBJ1-1): KAGVTQTPRYLIKTRGQQVTLSCSPISGHRSVSWYQQTPGQGLQFLFEYFSETQRNKGNFPGRFSGRQFSNSRSEMNVSTLELGDSALYLCASSPQGIGANTEAFFGQGTRLTVV.

The chain joins TRBV19 to TRBJ1-2, with 7 bases lining up with TRBD1. J gave up 6 bases and V 7 bases, and 14 bases lay outside the gene matches. This CDR3 comprises 15 residues. From germline, CDR1 is LNHDA and CDR2 SQIVND (reference sequence). The CDR3 here is CASIHGDRRGNGYTF. As DNA, the CDR3 is TGTGCCAGTATCCACGGGGACAGACGGGGGAATGGCTACACCTTC.

The gene calls are TRBV7-2 and TRBJ1-4; no definite D call. Per germline, CDR1 SGHTA and CDR2 FQGNSA. The CDR3 is 16 residues long. V lost 5 bases to trimming and J lost 0 bases, with 13 bases between them. This CDR3 reads CASSPTERSTNEKLFF. CDR3 sequence (DNA): TGTGCCAGCAGCCCCACCGAGAGATCAACTAATGAAAAACTGTTTTTT.

This rearrangement joins TRBV11-2 to TRBJ2-1; D perhaps matches TRBD1 (6 bases). V was pared by 5 bases and J by 10 bases, with 9 bases between. This CDR3 has 11 residues. Per the germline V gene, CDR1 is SGHAT and CDR2 is FQNNGV. The DNA for the CDR3 is TGTGCCAGCAGCACAACAGGGGAGCAGTTCTTC. Protein sequence: CASSTTGEQFF.

This sequence joins TRBV5-4 and TRBJ2-7; a weak D match, TRBD1 (6 bases). CDR3 length equals 14 residues. Trimming cost V 4 bases and J 3 bases, with 14 bases left between them. The V gene's germline CDR1 is SGHNT and CDR2 YYREEE (reference sequence). This CDR3 is CASSDKRQDYEQYF. As DNA, the CDR3 is TGTGCCAGCAGCGACAAACGACAGGACTACGAGCAGTACTTC.